Each of the 7 T cell receptor beta chains below was sequenced from the same sample in a study of blood T cell repertoires in COVID-19. Using immunoSEQ multiplex PCR, the repertoire was profiled, and TCRdb retains in-frame clones only, with some absent. The repertoire holds 100,000 to 130,000 clones, with under 95% as singletons. The sequenced material came from peripheral blood. These receptors all stem from a woman in her thirties with acute or convalescent COVID-19.

The rearrangement joins TRBV9 to TRBJ2-3; TRBD2 matches 8 bases. Germline CDR1 SGDLS, CDR2 YYNGEE. J lost 2 bases, V lost 0 bases, and 5 bases had no gene match. The CDR3 extends over 16 amino acids. CDR3 sequence: CASSVALAGHTDTQYF. Here the CDR3 DNA reads TGTGCCAGCAGCGTAGCGTTAGCGGGACACACAGATACGCAGTATTTT.

The CDR3, as DNA: TGTGCCAGTGGACAGGGGCCCCAAAACATTCAGTACTTC. This encodes CASGQGPQNIQYF. The chain employs TRBV19 and TRBJ2-4; TRBD1 matches at 9 bases. CDR3 size: 13 residues. Trimming took 8 bases from V and 5 from J; bases not matched to a gene: 4. Germline V lookup: CDR1 LNHDA, CDR2 SQIVND (reference sequence). Complete variable domain (other parts from reference TRBV19 and TRBJ2-4): DGGITQSPKYLFRKEGQNVTLSCEQNLNHDAMYWYRQDPGQGLRLIYYSQIVNDFQKGDIAEGYSVSREKKESFPLTVTSAQKNPTAFYLCASGQGPQNIQYFGAGTRLSVL.

V is TRBV10-2 and J is TRBJ2-7; 10 nucleotides align to TRBD1. J lost 0 bases, V lost 4 bases, and 12 bases had no gene match. This CDR3 contains 18 residues. CDR1 and CDR2 (germline): WSHSY, SAAADI. DNA of the CDR3: TGCGCCAGCAGTGTCCCGGGACAGGGGTTTTTCGCCTCCTACGAGCAGTACTTC. As protein: CASSVPGQGFFASYEQYF.

The genes are TRBV7-3 and TRBJ2-1, with 10 positions matching TRBD2. This CDR3 is 18 amino acids long. Unmatched junction bases numbered 12, after V lost 5 bases and J lost 2 bases. Germline V CDR1 and CDR2: SGHTA, FQGTGA. In nucleotides, the CDR3 is TGTGCCAGCAGCACAGGTGGACTAGCGGCAGCAACCTACAATGAGCAGTTCTTC. Its protein is CASSTGGLAAATYNEQFF.

The chain links TRBV13 to TRBJ2-3; the match to TRBD2 covers 11 bases. CDR3 length equals 17 residues. V trimming: 4 bases; J trimming: 5 bases; junction bases outside the gene matches: 11. From germline, CDR1 is PRHDT and CDR2 FYEKMQ (reference sequence). The CDR3 DNA follows: TGTGCCAGCAGCTCGGGTATACTAGCGGGAGAAGTAGATACGCAGTATTTT. Encoded protein: CASSSGILAGEVDTQYF.

The chain links TRBV19 to TRBJ2-3; D unclear. Germline CDR1 LNHDA, CDR2 SQIVND (reference sequence). The V end was cut by 3 bases, the J end by 4 bases, with 8 bases between. The CDR3 contains 13 residues. CDR3 sequence (DNA): TGTGCCAGTAGTATCTACCTGGCAGATACGCAGTATTTT. It is translated as CASSIYLADTQYF.

The V gene is TRBV15, the J gene TRBJ1-1; D perhaps matches TRBD1 (6 bases). The CDR3 sequence is 21 residues long. Germline assignment: CDR1 LNHNV and CDR2 YYDKDF (reference sequence). Trimming removed 0 bases at V and 0 bases at J, with 26 bases between. CDR3 DNA sequence: TGTGCCACCAGCAGAGATCGATTCCGACAGGATGGTAGGCTTCTGAACACTGAAGCTTTCTTT. Amino acids: CATSRDRFRQDGRLLNTEAFF.